These 16 T cell receptor beta chains came from one sample sequenced in a study of identifying expanded T cells in peripheral blood. TCRdb's table, derived via immunoSEQ multiplex PCR, lists solely in-frame clones and lacks some. This sample carries more than 70,000 clones, approximately 86% of them seen once, and the ten largest clones take around 6%. The sequencing input was blood. These receptors came from a person between 18 and 75 years old in good health.

This clone was counted a single time. V is TRBV18 and J is TRBJ2-7; D is ambiguous. Germline-derived CDR1 and CDR2 are KGHSH and LQKENI. V dropped 3 bases and J dropped 6 bases, with 12 bases sitting between them. This CDR3 has 13 amino acids. The CDR3 spells CASSPIKLGEQYF. As DNA, the CDR3 is TGTGCCAGCTCACCCATTAAGCTTGGCGAGCAGTACTTC.

The rearrangement joins TRBV7-9 to TRBJ2-6; D remains unclear. Trimming took 2 bases from V and 2 from J, leaving 10 bases between them. This CDR3 contains 16 residues. The germline CDR1 and CDR2 sequences are SEHNR and FQNEAQ (reference sequence). Here the CDR3 reads CASSLHSSTGANVLTF. The CDR3 coding sequence is TGTGCCAGCAGCTTACACTCCTCTACTGGGGCCAACGTCCTGACTTTC.

J is TRBJ2-5 and V is TRBV6-1, with D perhaps being TRBD1 or TRBD2 (5 bases each). This CDR3 is 15 amino acids long. Per germline, CDR1 MNHNS and CDR2 SASEGT. V gave up 1 base and J gave up 3 bases, with 12 bases separating them. CDR3 in amino acids: CASSEVGLGEETQYF. For the CDR3, the DNA is TGTGCCAGCAGTGAAGTAGGGCTGGGGGAAGAGACCCAGTACTTC.

The J gene is TRBJ2-2, the V gene TRBV5-6, with TRBD2 matching 10 bases. CDR1 and CDR2 from the germline V gene are SGHDT and YYEEEE. This CDR3 comprises 17 residues. V lost 4 bases to trimming and J lost 2 bases; unmatched junction nucleotides: 8. The CDR3 protein is CASSHPLAGGNTGELFF. CDR3 in DNA: TGTGCCAGCAGCCACCCCTTAGCGGGGGGCAACACCGGGGAGCTGTTTTTT.

CDR3 nucleotide sequence: TGCGCCAGCAGGGAGACAGGGTTGGAGTACAATGAGCAGTTCTTC. Translating it yields CASRETGLEYNEQFF. The chain joins TRBV10-2 to TRBJ2-1, with 7 bases lining up with TRBD1. Trimming at V came to 6 bases and at J to 4 bases, leaving 9 bases not matched to a gene. The CDR3 length is 15 residues. The germline gives CDR1 WSHSY, CDR2 SAAADI.

J is TRBJ1-2 and V is TRBV7-3; TRBD1 matches at 9 bases. In germline, CDR1 is SGHTA, CDR2 FQGTGA. CDR3 length: 13 residues. V lost 5 bases and J lost 6; bases outside the gene matches: 4. The CDR3, as DNA: TGTGCCAGCAGCCCCGGGACAGGGAATGGCTACACCTTC. Protein: CASSPGTGNGYTF.

The V and J genes are TRBV19 and TRBJ1-6; 8 bases fit TRBD1. CDR1 is LNHDA, CDR2 SQIVND, per germline (reference sequence). CDR3 size: 16 residues. The junction had 11 bases not matched to a gene; V was cut back by 4 bases and J by 9 bases. The CDR3 DNA reads as TGTGCCAGTAGTAGTGGGACAGGCCGGTGGGGTTCACCCCTCCACTTT. Its protein product is CASSSGTGRWGSPLHF.

The chain carries TRBV6-5 and TRBJ2-3; 7 bases line up with TRBD1. The germline CDR1 and CDR2 sequences are MNHEY and SVGAGI. This CDR3 spans 14 amino acids. The junction had 3 bases not matched to a gene; V was cut back by 4 bases and J by 2 bases. This chain's CDR3 is CASSWDRSTDTQYF. CDR3 nucleotide sequence: TGTGCCAGCAGTTGGGACAGATCCACAGATACGCAGTATTTT.

The rearrangement joins TRBV6-5 to TRBJ2-3; 8 bases align to TRBD1. Germline V gene data show CDR1 as MNHEY and CDR2 as SVGAGI. This CDR3 is built from 15 residues. The J segment lost 2 bases and the V segment lost 5 bases, leaving 6 bases of the junction unmatched. As DNA, the CDR3 is TGTGCCAGCAGTGGACGGGACAGGCTCACAGATACGCAGTATTTT. Translated, it gives CASSGRDRLTDTQYF.

The chain combines TRBV11-2 with TRBJ1-1, with TRBD1 matching over 7 bases. Germline assignment: CDR1 SGHAT and CDR2 FQNNGV. Trimming removed 6 bases from V and 5 bases from J; junction bases left unmatched: 6. This CDR3 has 13 residues. The CDR3 nucleotides are TGTGCCAGCAGGCCGACAGGGAGGACTGAAGCTTTCTTT. Translated: CASRPTGRTEAFF.

The chain has TRBV29-1 and TRBJ2-3; D possibly uses TRBD1 or TRBD2 (5 bases each). The CDR3 covers 13 residues. Germline CDR1 reads SQVTM; CDR2 reads ANQGSEA. V lost 4 bases to trimming and J lost 0 bases, with 8 bases between them. The CDR3 DNA reads TGCAGCGTTGGGGGGATGAGCACAGATACGCAGTATTTT. This codes for CSVGGMSTDTQYF.

J is TRBJ2-2 and V is TRBV11-2; D gene uncertain. Per germline, CDR1 SGHAT and CDR2 FQNNGV. The germline V and J ends were trimmed by 5 bases and 2 bases, with 6 bases remaining between them. The CDR3 runs to 13 residues. CDR3 DNA: TGTGCCAGCAGCCAAATAAACACCGGGGAGCTGTTTTTT. Protein sequence: CASSQINTGELFF.

The V and J genes are TRBV4-3 and TRBJ2-7; D not certain. V was trimmed by 5 bases and J by 3 bases, leaving 14 bases between them. Looked up from germline, CDR1 is LGHNA and CDR2 is YSLEER. The CDR3 is 14 amino acids. The CDR3 protein is CASSKQGNGYEQYF. The CDR3 bases are TGCGCCAGCAGCAAACAAGGGAATGGCTACGAGCAGTACTTC.

This CDR3 reads CASTSTDYGYTF. Here the CDR3 DNA reads TGTGCCAGCACCTCCACTGATTATGGCTACACCTTC. This chain uses TRBV6-6 with TRBJ1-2; D not certain. With 7 bases removed from V and 5 bases from J, the gap between germline ends came to 11 bases. Per the germline V gene, CDR1 is MNHNY and CDR2 is SVGAGI (reference sequence). The CDR3 is made up of 12 amino acids.

The genes are TRBV7-6 and TRBJ2-1; D call uncertain. The CDR3 has 16 residues. CDR1 is SGHVS and CDR2 is FNYEAQ in the germline V gene. Trimming left V 3 bases short and J 2 bases short, with 14 bases between. The CDR3 reads CASSLKAHAAYNEQFF. The DNA for the CDR3 is TGTGCCAGCAGCTTGAAAGCTCACGCCGCCTACAATGAGCAGTTCTTC.

The chain combines TRBV6-1 with TRBJ1-2, with unresolved D. CDR1 is MNHNS, CDR2 SASEGT, per germline. Trimming took off 6 bases at V and 4 bases at J, with 9 bases between the two ends. CDR3 length: 12 amino acids. The CDR3 sequence is CASRTVSYGYTF. The CDR3 nucleotides are TGTGCCAGCAGAACAGTATCCTATGGCTACACCTTC.